The rows below give T cell receptor beta chains drawn from one sample of a study of immune evolution from preneoplasia to lung adenocarcinoma. Clones were sequenced by immunoSEQ multiplex PCR, and TCRdb holds only the in-frame ones, with some missing. The table includes 20,000 or so clones, 75% detected once. The sequenced sample consisted of FFPE invasive lung adenocarcinoma tissue. These TCRs come from a person in their sixties or seventies with lung adenocarcinoma. Each CDR3 is given with its conserved first and last residue. A D gene is named only where the DNA matches it firmly. Only some rows state a clone size, as once, few, many or a class for expanded clones.

abundance: .
d_gene: .
j_gene: TRBJ1-2
v_gene: TRBV2
CDR3aa: CASIRDGEIGYGYTF
CDR3nt: TGTGCCAGCATAAGGGACGGTGAAATTGGCTATGGCTACACCTTC

abundance: .
d_gene: .
j_gene: TRBJ1-1
v_gene: TRBV6-5
CDR3aa: CASSLLGGGNTEAFF
CDR3nt: TGTGCCAGCAGTTTATTGGGTGGGGGAAACACTGAAGCTTTCTTT

abundance: once
d_gene: .
j_gene: TRBJ2-6
v_gene: TRBV7-9
CDR3aa: CASSPGRTSGANVLTF
CDR3nt: TGTGCCAGCAGCCCAGGACGGACCTCTGGGGCCAACGTCCTGACTTTC

abundance: .
d_gene: .
j_gene: TRBJ1-1
v_gene: TRBV7-9
CDR3aa: CASSLVQGTEAFF
CDR3nt: TGTGCCAGCAGCTTAGTCCAGGGCACTGAAGCTTTCTTT

abundance: .
d_gene: .
j_gene: TRBJ1-4
v_gene: TRBV7-2
CDR3aa: CASTKGQGREKLFF
CDR3nt: TGTGCCAGCACCAAGGGGCAGGGACGCGAAAAACTGTTTTTT

abundance: .
d_gene: TRBD1
j_gene: TRBJ2-5
v_gene: TRBV5-1
CDR3aa: CASSPRTGEAQYF
CDR3nt: TGCGCCAGCAGCCCACGGACAGGGGAAGCCCAGTACTTC

abundance: .
d_gene: .
j_gene: TRBJ1-1
v_gene: TRBV19
CDR3aa: CASSTDGRRTSEAFF
CDR3nt: TGTGCCAGTAGCACAGATGGACGGCGCACTTCTGAAGCTTTCTTT

abundance: .
d_gene: .
j_gene: TRBJ1-5
v_gene: TRBV10-3
CDR3aa: CATRWDSNQPQHF
CDR3nt: TGTGCCACCAGGTGGGACAGCAATCAGCCCCAGCATTTT

abundance: .
d_gene: TRBD1
j_gene: TRBJ1-2
v_gene: TRBV7-2
CDR3aa: CASSSPGQGVGDGYTF
CDR3nt: TGTGCCAGCAGCTCACCGGGACAGGGAGTGGGCGATGGCTACACCTTC

abundance: .
d_gene: TRBD2
j_gene: TRBJ2-1
v_gene: TRBV27
CDR3aa: CASSPGSGRAVNEQFF
CDR3nt: TGTGCCAGCAGTCCTGGAAGCGGGAGGGCGGTCAATGAGCAGTTCTTC

abundance: once
d_gene: .
j_gene: TRBJ2-7
v_gene: TRBV30
CDR3aa: CAWSLARSSYEQYF
CDR3nt: TGTGCCTGGAGTCTTGCCAGAAGCTCCTACGAGCAGTACTTC

abundance: .
d_gene: .
j_gene: TRBJ1-2
v_gene: TRBV30
CDR3aa: CAWTLKATAGGYTF
CDR3nt: TGTGCCTGGACTCTGAAAGCAACCGCCGGTGGCTACACCTTC

abundance: few
d_gene: .
j_gene: TRBJ2-4
v_gene: TRBV2
CDR3aa: CASSVSIVAKNIQYF
CDR3nt: TGTGCCAGCAGCGTCTCCATAGTAGCCAAAAACATTCAGTACTTC

abundance: .
d_gene: TRBD2
j_gene: TRBJ2-7
v_gene: TRBV5-5
CDR3aa: CASTPGLAGATYEQYF
CDR3nt: TGTGCCAGCACTCCGGGACTAGCGGGAGCTACCTACGAGCAGTACTTC

abundance: .
d_gene: .
j_gene: TRBJ1-1
v_gene: TRBV4-2
CDR3aa: CASSTGEAFF
CDR3nt: TGTGCCAGCAGCACGGGGGAAGCTTTCTTT

abundance: .
d_gene: TRBD1
j_gene: TRBJ2-5
v_gene: TRBV7-2
CDR3aa: CASSPQGTAQQETQYF
CDR3nt: TGTGCCAGCAGCCCACAAGGGACAGCCCAACAAGAGACCCAGTACTTC

abundance: .
d_gene: TRBD1
j_gene: TRBJ2-3
v_gene: TRBV6-6
CDR3aa: CASSPGQGASDTQYF
CDR3nt: TGTGCCAGCAGTCCGGGACAGGGGGCGTCAGATACGCAGTATTTT

abundance: .
d_gene: .
j_gene: TRBJ1-2
v_gene: TRBV10-3
CDR3aa: CAIKSLRPDDYGYTF
CDR3nt: TGTGCCATAAAGAGTCTTCGGCCAGATGACTATGGCTACACCTTC

abundance: .
d_gene: TRBD2
j_gene: TRBJ2-7
v_gene: TRBV27
CDR3aa: CASSLAIGLAGGNEQYF
CDR3nt: TGTGCCAGCAGTTTAGCCATAGGACTAGCGGGAGGCAACGAGCAGTACTTC

abundance: .
d_gene: .
j_gene: TRBJ1-5
v_gene: TRBV7-2
CDR3aa: CASSLNAAQPQHF
CDR3nt: TGTGCCAGCAGCTTAAACGCGGCCCAGCCCCAGCATTTT

abundance: .
d_gene: .
j_gene: TRBJ1-5
v_gene: TRBV28
CDR3aa: CASSSPSLNQPQHF
CDR3nt: TGTGCCAGCAGTTCCCCCTCGTTAAATCAGCCCCAGCATTTT

abundance: .
d_gene: .
j_gene: TRBJ1-1
v_gene: TRBV9
CDR3aa: CASSVSTQSSGTEAFF
CDR3nt: TGTGCCAGCAGCGTGAGCACGCAGAGTTCGGGCACTGAAGCTTTCTTT

abundance: .
d_gene: TRBD2
j_gene: TRBJ2-2
v_gene: TRBV11-2
CDR3aa: CASSLGLAGESAGELFF
CDR3nt: TGTGCCAGCAGCTTGGGACTAGCGGGAGAGAGTGCCGGGGAGCTGTTTTTT

abundance: .
d_gene: .
j_gene: TRBJ1-1
v_gene: TRBV5-6
CDR3aa: CASRAANGQGTEAFF
CDR3nt: TGTGCCAGCAGAGCAGCCAACGGCCAGGGCACTGAAGCTTTCTTT

abundance: .
d_gene: .
j_gene: TRBJ2-4
v_gene: TRBV19
CDR3aa: CASSFRQRDIQYF
CDR3nt: TGTGCCAGTAGTTTCCGTCAAAGGGACATTCAGTACTTC

abundance: few
d_gene: .
j_gene: TRBJ1-4
v_gene: TRBV27
CDR3aa: CASSSLPQGEKLFF
CDR3nt: TGTGCCAGCAGTTCCCTTCCGCAGGGGGAAAAACTGTTTTTT

abundance: .
d_gene: .
j_gene: TRBJ2-7
v_gene: TRBV28
CDR3aa: CASSKGTSPSYEQYF
CDR3nt: TGTGCCAGCAGCAAGGGAACTAGTCCTTCCTACGAGCAGTACTTC

abundance: .
d_gene: TRBD2
j_gene: TRBJ2-1
v_gene: TRBV28
CDR3aa: CASTLRRGGGINEQFF
CDR3nt: TGTGCCAGCACCCTGAGAAGGGGCGGGGGAATCAATGAGCAGTTCTTC

abundance: few
d_gene: TRBD2
j_gene: TRBJ2-4
v_gene: TRBV30
CDR3aa: CAWSGLAGAKNIQYF
CDR3nt: TGTGCCTGGAGTGGACTAGCGGGAGCCAAAAACATTCAGTACTTC

abundance: .
d_gene: .
j_gene: TRBJ2-7
v_gene: TRBV11-2
CDR3aa: CASSLGTVDEQYF
CDR3nt: TGTGCCAGCAGCTTAGGGACAGTAGACGAGCAGTACTTC

abundance: .
d_gene: .
j_gene: TRBJ2-1
v_gene: TRBV11-2
CDR3aa: CASSLGHPPRSNEQFF
CDR3nt: TGTGCCAGCAGCTTAGGGCACCCCCCGAGGAGCAATGAGCAGTTCTTC

abundance: .
d_gene: .
j_gene: TRBJ2-1
v_gene: TRBV11-3
CDR3aa: CASSPRRDEQFF
CDR3nt: TGTGCCAGCAGCCCCCGTAGGGATGAGCAGTTCTTC

abundance: .
d_gene: TRBD2
j_gene: TRBJ2-7
v_gene: TRBV19
CDR3aa: CASSPSSSGNSPYEQYF
CDR3nt: TGTGCCAGTAGTCCCTCTTCTAGCGGGAACTCTCCCTACGAGCAGTACTTC

abundance: .
d_gene: .
j_gene: TRBJ1-2
v_gene: TRBV5-6
CDR3aa: CASSSPVLNYGYTF
CDR3nt: TGTGCCAGCAGCTCACCGGTCCTGAACTATGGCTACACCTTC

abundance: .
d_gene: .
j_gene: TRBJ1-1
v_gene: TRBV28
CDR3aa: CASSLGQGHTEAFF
CDR3nt: TGTGCCAGCAGTTTAGGTCAGGGACACACTGAAGCTTTCTTT

abundance: .
d_gene: .
j_gene: TRBJ1-5
v_gene: TRBV7-2
CDR3aa: CASSSIATGLVQPQHF
CDR3nt: TGTGCCAGCAGCTCCATAGCCACAGGGCTCGTACAGCCCCAGCATTTT

abundance: once
d_gene: .
j_gene: TRBJ2-7
v_gene: TRBV5-1
CDR3aa: CASSLAQGLEQYF
CDR3nt: TGCGCCAGCAGCTTGGCACAGGGCCTCGAGCAGTACTTC

abundance: .
d_gene: TRBD2
j_gene: TRBJ2-7
v_gene: TRBV7-9
CDR3aa: CASSLGVFGGRAGEQYF
CDR3nt: TGTGCCAGCAGCTTAGGAGTCTTCGGCGGGAGGGCAGGCGAGCAGTACTTC

abundance: .
d_gene: TRBD1
j_gene: TRBJ1-5
v_gene: TRBV6-4
CDR3aa: CASSEVGGTGGQPQHF
CDR3nt: TGTGCCAGCAGTGAGGTCGGTGGGACAGGGGGCCAGCCCCAGCATTTT

abundance: .
d_gene: TRBD1
j_gene: TRBJ1-2
v_gene: TRBV4-2
CDR3aa: CASSQDLGQGIYGYTF
CDR3nt: TGTGCCAGCAGCCAAGATTTAGGACAGGGGATCTATGGCTACACCTTC

abundance: .
d_gene: .
j_gene: TRBJ2-5
v_gene: TRBV7-2
CDR3aa: CASSLGPQETQYF
CDR3nt: TGTGCCAGCAGCTTGGGGCCCCAAGAGACCCAGTACTTC

abundance: .
d_gene: TRBD2
j_gene: TRBJ2-1
v_gene: TRBV5-1
CDR3aa: CASRPILAGANNEQFF
CDR3nt: TGCGCCAGCAGACCTATACTAGCGGGGGCCAACAATGAGCAGTTCTTC

abundance: .
d_gene: TRBD1
j_gene: TRBJ1-2
v_gene: TRBV28
CDR3aa: CAASGLDRGIYGYTF
CDR3nt: TGTGCCGCCTCTGGGCTAGACAGGGGGATTTATGGCTACACCTTC